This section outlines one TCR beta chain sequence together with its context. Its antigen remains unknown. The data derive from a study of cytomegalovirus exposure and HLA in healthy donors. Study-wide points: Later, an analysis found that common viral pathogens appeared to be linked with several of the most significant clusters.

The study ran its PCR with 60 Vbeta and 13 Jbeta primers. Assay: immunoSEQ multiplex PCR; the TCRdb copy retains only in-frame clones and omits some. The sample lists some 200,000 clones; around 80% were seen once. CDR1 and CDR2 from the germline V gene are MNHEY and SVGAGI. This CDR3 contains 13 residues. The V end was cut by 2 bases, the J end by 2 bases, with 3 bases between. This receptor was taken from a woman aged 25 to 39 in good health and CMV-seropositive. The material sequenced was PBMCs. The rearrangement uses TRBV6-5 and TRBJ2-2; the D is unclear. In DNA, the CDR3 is TGTGCCAGCAGTTACCCAAACACCGGGGAGCTGTTTTTT. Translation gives CASSYPNTGELFF.